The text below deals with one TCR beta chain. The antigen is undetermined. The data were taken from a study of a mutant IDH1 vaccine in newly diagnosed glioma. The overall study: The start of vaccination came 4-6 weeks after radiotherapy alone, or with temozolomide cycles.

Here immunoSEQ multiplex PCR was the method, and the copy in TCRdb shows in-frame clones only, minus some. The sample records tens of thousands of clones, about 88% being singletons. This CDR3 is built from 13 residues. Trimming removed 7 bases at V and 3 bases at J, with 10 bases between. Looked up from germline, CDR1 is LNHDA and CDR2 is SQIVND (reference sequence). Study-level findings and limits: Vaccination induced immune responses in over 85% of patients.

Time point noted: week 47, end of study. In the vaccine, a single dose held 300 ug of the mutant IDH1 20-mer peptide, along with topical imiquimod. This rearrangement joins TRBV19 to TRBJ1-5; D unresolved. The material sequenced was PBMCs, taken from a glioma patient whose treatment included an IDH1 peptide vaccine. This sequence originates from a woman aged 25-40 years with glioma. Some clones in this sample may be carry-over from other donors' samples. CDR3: CASTQFLNQPQHF. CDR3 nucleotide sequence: TGTGCCAGTACGCAGTTTCTCAATCAGCCCCAGCATTTT.